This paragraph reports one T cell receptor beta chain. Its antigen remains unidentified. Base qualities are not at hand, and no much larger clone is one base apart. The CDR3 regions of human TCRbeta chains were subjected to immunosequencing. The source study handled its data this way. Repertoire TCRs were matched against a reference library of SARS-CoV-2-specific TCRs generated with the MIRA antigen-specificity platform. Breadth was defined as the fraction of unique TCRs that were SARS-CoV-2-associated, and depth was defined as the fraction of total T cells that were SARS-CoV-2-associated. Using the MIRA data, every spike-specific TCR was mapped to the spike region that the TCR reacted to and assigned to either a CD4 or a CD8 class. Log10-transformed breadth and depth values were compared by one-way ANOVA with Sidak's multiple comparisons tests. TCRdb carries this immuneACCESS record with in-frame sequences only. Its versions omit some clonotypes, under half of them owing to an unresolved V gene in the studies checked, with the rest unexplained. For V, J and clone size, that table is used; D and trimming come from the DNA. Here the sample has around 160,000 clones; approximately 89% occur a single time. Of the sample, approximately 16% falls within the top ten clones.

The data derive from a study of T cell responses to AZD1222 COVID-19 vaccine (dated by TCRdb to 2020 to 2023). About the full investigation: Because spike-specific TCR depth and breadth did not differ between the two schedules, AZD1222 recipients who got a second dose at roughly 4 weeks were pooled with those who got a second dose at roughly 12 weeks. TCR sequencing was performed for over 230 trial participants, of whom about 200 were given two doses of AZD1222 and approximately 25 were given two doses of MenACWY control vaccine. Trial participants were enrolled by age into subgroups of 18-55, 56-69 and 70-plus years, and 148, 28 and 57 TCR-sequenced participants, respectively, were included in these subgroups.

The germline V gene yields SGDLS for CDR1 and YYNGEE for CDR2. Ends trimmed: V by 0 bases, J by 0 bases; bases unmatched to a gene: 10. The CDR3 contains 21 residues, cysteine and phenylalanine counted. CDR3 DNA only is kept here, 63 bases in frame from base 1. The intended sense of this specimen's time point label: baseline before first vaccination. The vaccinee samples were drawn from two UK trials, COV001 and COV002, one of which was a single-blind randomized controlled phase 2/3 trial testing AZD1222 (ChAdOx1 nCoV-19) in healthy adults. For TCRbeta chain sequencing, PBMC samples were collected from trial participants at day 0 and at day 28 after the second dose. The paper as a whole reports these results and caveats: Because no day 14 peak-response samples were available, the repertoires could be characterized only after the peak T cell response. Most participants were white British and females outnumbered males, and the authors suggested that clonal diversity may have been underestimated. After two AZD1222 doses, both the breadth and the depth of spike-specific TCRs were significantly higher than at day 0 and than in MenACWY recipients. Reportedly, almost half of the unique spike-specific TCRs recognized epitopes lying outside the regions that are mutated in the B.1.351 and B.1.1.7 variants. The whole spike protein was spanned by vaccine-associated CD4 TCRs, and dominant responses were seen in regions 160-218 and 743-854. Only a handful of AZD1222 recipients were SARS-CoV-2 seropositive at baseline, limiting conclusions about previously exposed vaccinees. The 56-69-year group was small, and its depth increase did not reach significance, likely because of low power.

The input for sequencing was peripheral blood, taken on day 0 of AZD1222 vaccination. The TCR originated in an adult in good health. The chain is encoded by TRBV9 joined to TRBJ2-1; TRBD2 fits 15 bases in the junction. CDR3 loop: CASSVGIVPGLAGGSYNEQFF. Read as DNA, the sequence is TGTGCCAGCAGCGTAGGTATTGTCCCGGGACTAGCGGGGGGCTCCTACAATGAGCAGTTCTTC.